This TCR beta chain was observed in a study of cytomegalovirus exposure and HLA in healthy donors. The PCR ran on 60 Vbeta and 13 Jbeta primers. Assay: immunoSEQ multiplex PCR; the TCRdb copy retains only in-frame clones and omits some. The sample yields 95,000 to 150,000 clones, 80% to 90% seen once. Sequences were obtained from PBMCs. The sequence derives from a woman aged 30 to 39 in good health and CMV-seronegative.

The CDR3 here is CASSPDTNSGNTIYF. The DNA of the CDR3 is TGCGCCAGCAGCCCGGACACAAATTCTGGAAACACCATATATTTT. The chain employs TRBV5-1 and TRBJ1-3, with D perhaps matching TRBD1 (5 bases). V was clipped by 4 bases and J by 1 base, with 12 bases between them. CDR3 size: 15 residues. Germline V gene lookup returns CDR1 SGHRS and CDR2 YFSETQ.